These T cell receptor beta chains were read from a single sample in a study of T cells in Graves' hyperthyroidism and ophthalmopathy. MiXCR, applied by TCRdb to the multiplex PCR reads, yields one record per CDR3 protein. The sample shows 460,000 or so distinct CDR3 sequences, about an eighth of them seen only once. The sequencing input was blood. The origin of the receptors is a woman aged 18 to 35 with Graves' hyperthyroidism. Each CDR3 is given with its conserved first and last residue. Each record gives: D gene, J gene, clone size, V gene, CDR3 DNA, CDR3 protein. A D gene is named only where the DNA matches it firmly. Rows may omit the clone size; those that give it use once, few, many or a size class.

D gene: TRBD1; J gene: TRBJ1-4; clone size: many; V gene: TRBV29-1; CDR3 DNA: TGCAGCGTGGGAGCGCCAGGGGGAAATGAAAAACTGTTTTTT; CDR3 protein: CSVGAPGGNEKLFF
D gene: TRBD1; J gene: TRBJ2-2; clone size: NA; V gene: TRBV29-1; CDR3 DNA: TGCAGCGTTGGGGACAGGGTCAACACCGGGGAGCTGTTTTTT; CDR3 protein: CSVGDRVNTGELFF
D gene: TRBD2; J gene: TRBJ2-1; clone size: few; V gene: TRBV4-2; CDR3 DNA: TGTGCCAGCAGCCAAGCTTTGGGACTAGAATACAATGAGCAGTTCTTC; CDR3 protein: CASSQALGLEYNEQFF
D gene: NA; J gene: TRBJ1-1; clone size: many; V gene: TRBV2; CDR3 DNA: TGTGCGCTAACAAAAAGGGACACTGAAGCTTTCTTT; CDR3 protein: CALTKRDTEAFF
D gene: NA; J gene: TRBJ2-3; clone size: NA; V gene: TRBV9; CDR3 DNA: TGTGCCAGCAGCGTAGAAGGGTCAGTGGGCGCAGATACGCAGTATTTT; CDR3 protein: CASSVEGSVGADTQYF
D gene: TRBD2; J gene: TRBJ2-4; clone size: many; V gene: TRBV11-2; CDR3 DNA: TGTGCCAGCAGCTTATGGGGACTAGCTGAAATCCTAGCCAAAAACATTCAGTACTTC; CDR3 protein: CASSLWGLAEILAKNIQYF
D gene: NA; J gene: TRBJ2-3; clone size: many; V gene: TRBV27; CDR3 DNA: TGTGCCAGCAGTTTATGGCCCCAATATTTCACAGATACGCAGTATTTT; CDR3 protein: CASSLWPQYFTDTQYF
D gene: NA; J gene: TRBJ1-1; clone size: once; V gene: TRBV7-9; CDR3 DNA: TGTGCCAGCAGCTTAGGGACAGTTAACGTAGCTTTCTTT; CDR3 protein: CASSLGTVNVAFF
D gene: TRBD2; J gene: TRBJ2-3; clone size: few; V gene: TRBV3-1; CDR3 DNA: TGTGCCAGCAGCCAGGGACTAGCGGGGGGGAGCACAGATACGCAGTATTTT; CDR3 protein: CASSQGLAGGSTDTQYF
D gene: NA; J gene: TRBJ2-2; clone size: many; V gene: TRBV24-1; CDR3 DNA: TGTGCCACCAGTATGTTGCGGGTGAACACCGGGGAGCTGTTTTTT; CDR3 protein: CATSMLRVNTGELFF
D gene: TRBD2; J gene: TRBJ2-5; clone size: NA; V gene: TRBV10-3; CDR3 DNA: TGTGCCATTCAAGGACTAGCGGGAGGGCCGGGAGAGACCCAGTACTTC; CDR3 protein: CAIQGLAGGPGETQYF
D gene: NA; J gene: TRBJ1-3; clone size: few; V gene: TRBV6-1; CDR3 DNA: TGTGCCAGCGTGGAGCACCTCGGAGCAAACACCATATATTTT; CDR3 protein: CASVEHLGANTIYF
D gene: TRBD2; J gene: TRBJ2-7; clone size: NA; V gene: TRBV6-2/TRBV6-3; CDR3 DNA: TGTGCCAGCGCTAGCGGGAGAGGACCCACCTACGAGCAGTACTTC; CDR3 protein: CASASGRGPTYEQYF
D gene: NA; J gene: TRBJ2-5; clone size: NA; V gene: TRBV5-1; CDR3 DNA: TGCGCCAGCAGCTGGCCGACTAGGGGCCCCAGGGAGACCCAGTACTTC; CDR3 protein: CASSWPTRGPRETQYF
D gene: NA; J gene: TRBJ1-2; clone size: NA; V gene: TRBV20-1; CDR3 DNA: TGCAGTGCGGGGGACGGCTACTATGGCTACACCTTC; CDR3 protein: CSAGDGYYGYTF
D gene: TRBD1; J gene: TRBJ2-5; clone size: NA; V gene: TRBV20-1; CDR3 DNA: TGCAGTGCACCACCGACAGGGCAGGAGACCCAGTACTTC; CDR3 protein: CSAPPTGQETQYF